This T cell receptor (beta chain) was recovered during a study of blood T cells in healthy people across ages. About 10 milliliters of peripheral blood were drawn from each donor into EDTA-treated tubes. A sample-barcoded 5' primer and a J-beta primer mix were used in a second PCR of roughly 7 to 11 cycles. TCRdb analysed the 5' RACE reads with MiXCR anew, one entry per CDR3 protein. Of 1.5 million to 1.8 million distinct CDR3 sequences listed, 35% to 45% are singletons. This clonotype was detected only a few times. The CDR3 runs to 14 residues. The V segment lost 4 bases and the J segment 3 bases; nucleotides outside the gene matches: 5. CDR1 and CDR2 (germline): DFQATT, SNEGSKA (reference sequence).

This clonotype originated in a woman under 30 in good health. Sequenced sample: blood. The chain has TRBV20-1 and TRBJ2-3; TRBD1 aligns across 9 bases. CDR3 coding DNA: TGCAGTGCTACAACAGGGGGCCGGACAGATACGCAGTATTTT. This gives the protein CSATTGGRTDTQYF.